This T cell receptor (beta chain) was identified during a study of blood T cell repertoires in COVID-19. Across the study: Samples of COVID-19 (acute and convalescent) were obtained from the United States, Italy and Spain. T cells, B-cell-depleted T cells, or PBMCs supplied cDNA or gDNA.

Some clones are missing from TCRdb's copy, which holds only in-frame ones; the method was immunoSEQ multiplex PCR. The sample contains around 270,000 clones, less than 90% of which appear only once. There are 17 residues in the CDR3. V lost 1 base, J lost 5 bases, and 11 bases stayed unmatched. The germline V gene encodes CDR1 SGHVS and CDR2 FNYEAQ. This sequence originates from a man aged 25-40 years with active or convalescent COVID-19. The specimen sequenced was peripheral blood. The rearrangement links TRBV7-6 to TRBJ2-1; 7 bases are shared with TRBD2. The CDR3 sequence: CASSLGTAGQIDNEQFF. In nucleotides, the CDR3 is TGTGCCAGCAGCTTAGGAACAGCGGGGCAAATTGACAATGAGCAGTTCTTC.